This T cell receptor beta chain was recorded in a study of beta chain features in type 1 diabetes. Whole-study results and caveats: Moderate yet significant TCRB CDR3 shortening was seen in Type 1 diabetes patients in all four CD4+ subsets. Type 1 diabetes patients showed fewer insertions and more deletions at VDJ junctions. Naive, central memory and regulatory TCRB repertoires appeared more similar among patients than healthy donors.

A note on this clone: The target antigen is unknown.

Sort purity for all populations was recorded as exceeding 98%. The authors reverse transcribed all of the isolated RNA, so sequencing captured expressed TCRB transcripts. Using immunoSEQ multiplex PCR, the repertoire was profiled, and TCRdb retains in-frame clones only, with some absent. The sample consists of 93,000 or so clones, under 30% of them appearing once. Sequenced material: central memory CD4+ T cells from blood. The origin of this receptor is a woman younger than 30 with type 1 diabetes.

As DNA, the CDR3 is TGTGCCAGCGGGGAGGGGGGGTATAACTACGAGCAGTACTTC. The encoded protein is CASGEGGYNYEQYF. The gene calls are TRBV7-2 and TRBJ2-7, with a possible D match to TRBD2 (7 bases). The CDR3 has 14 amino acids. Germline V gives CDR1 SGHTA, CDR2 FQGNSA. Trimming removed 8 bases at V and 3 bases at J, with 17 bases between.